The source of this TCR beta chain is a study of T cell clonality in common variable immunodeficiency. Study results and caveats: CVID subjects had higher TCRbeta clonality than healthy controls, most marked in about a third. CVID patient heterogeneity limited repertoire-clinical complication correlations. Common variable immunodeficiency TCR beta sequences reportedly had fewer deletions and N-nucleotide insertions.

CDR3 length: 15 residues. V lost 3 bases, J lost 2 bases, and 16 bases lay in between. Germline V gene lookup returns CDR1 SQVTM and CDR2 ANQGSEA. Some clones are missing from TCRdb's copy, which holds only in-frame ones; the method was immunoSEQ multiplex PCR. The sample was found to contain 25,000 to 30,000 clones, and every one recurs. Patients had low serum IgG, IgA and/or IgM and specific antibody deficiency. Most patients and controls had Caucasian heritage. This clone was seen at least ten times. Its antigen is still unknown. The DNA ends 3 residues before the CDR3 does, and the rest of the CDR3 is filled in from the germline J gene.

V and J are TRBV29-1 and TRBJ1-1, with D possibly matching TRBD1 (5 bases). The receptor was derived from a human donor with common variable immunodeficiency. The sequenced sample consisted of peripheral blood mononuclear cells. The CDR3 loop is CSVDHTRASNTEAFF. CDR3 bases read: TGCAGCGTTGATCACACCAGGGCGAGTAACACTGAA.